This T cell receptor (beta chain) was captured in a study of vaccination effects on CD4 cells after COVID-19. On this clone: Antigen specificity is unknown.

The protocol was immunoSEQ multiplex PCR, while the TCRdb copy is restricted to in-frame clones and leaves out a portion. The table has approximately 30,000 clones, approximately 61% seen once. Ahead of sequencing, the ViraFEST assay grew antigen-specific CD4+ T cells using viral peptide pools. Culture lasted 10 days before CD4+ T cell isolation. Cultures used 2 million to 2.5 million PBMC per well, roughly 9.8 IU/ml IL-2 and approximately 10 ug/ml peptides. IL-2 medium took the place of half the medium on both days 3 and 7. The CDR3 has 14 residues. V was shortened by 3 bases and J by 1 base, with 7 bases between the two germline ends. Germline CDR1 is MNHNS and CDR2 is SASEGT.

The V gene is TRBV6-1, the J gene TRBJ1-5; no definite D call. This material consisted of CD4+ T cells from PBMCs cultured with HCoV-229E spike peptides, taken before COVID-19 vaccination. The TCR originated in a human donor who received a COVID-19 vaccine. This CDR3 reads CASSDGSSNQPQHF. In DNA form, the CDR3 reads TGTGCCAGCAGTGATGGGTCAAGCAATCAGCCCCAGCATTTT.